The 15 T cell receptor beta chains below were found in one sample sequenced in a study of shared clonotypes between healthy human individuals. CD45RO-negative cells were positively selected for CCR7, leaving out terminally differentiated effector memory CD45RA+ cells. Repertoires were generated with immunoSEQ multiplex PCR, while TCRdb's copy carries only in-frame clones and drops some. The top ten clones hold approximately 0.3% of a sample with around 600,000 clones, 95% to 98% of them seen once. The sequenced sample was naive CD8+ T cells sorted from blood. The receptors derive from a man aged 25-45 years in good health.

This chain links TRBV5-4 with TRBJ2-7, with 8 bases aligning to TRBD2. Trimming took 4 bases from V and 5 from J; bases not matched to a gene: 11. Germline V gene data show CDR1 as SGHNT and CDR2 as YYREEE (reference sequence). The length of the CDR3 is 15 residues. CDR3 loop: CASSPSVGGVHEQYF. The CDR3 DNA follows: TGTGCCAGCAGCCCCTCGGTCGGGGGGGTCCACGAGCAGTACTTC.

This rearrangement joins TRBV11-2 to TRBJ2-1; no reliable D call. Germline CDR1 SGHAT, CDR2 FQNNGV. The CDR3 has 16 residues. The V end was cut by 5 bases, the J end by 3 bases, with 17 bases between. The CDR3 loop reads CASSQRDWERYNEQFF. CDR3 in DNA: TGTGCCAGCAGCCAACGCGATTGGGAACGCTACAATGAGCAGTTCTTC.

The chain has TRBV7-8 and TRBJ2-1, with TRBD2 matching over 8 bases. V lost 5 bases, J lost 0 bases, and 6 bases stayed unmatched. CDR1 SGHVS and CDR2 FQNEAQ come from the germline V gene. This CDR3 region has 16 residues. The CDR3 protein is CASSRLAHSSYNEQFF. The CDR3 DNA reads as TGTGCCAGCAGCCGACTAGCGCACAGCTCCTACAATGAGCAGTTCTTC. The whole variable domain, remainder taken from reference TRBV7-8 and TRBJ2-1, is GAGVSQSPRYKVAKRGQDVALRCDPISGHVSLFWYQQALGQGPEFLTYFQNEAQLDKSGLPSDRFFAERPEGSVSTLKIQRTQQEDSAVYLCASSRLAHSSYNEQFFGPGTRLTVL.

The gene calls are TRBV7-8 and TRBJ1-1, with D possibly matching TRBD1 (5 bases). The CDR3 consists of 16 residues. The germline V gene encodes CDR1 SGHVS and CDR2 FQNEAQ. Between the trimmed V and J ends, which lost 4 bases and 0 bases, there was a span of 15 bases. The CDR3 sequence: CASSSYPGRMNTEAFF. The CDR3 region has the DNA TGTGCCAGCAGCTCATACCCGGGACGGATGAACACTGAAGCTTTCTTT.

The CDR3 here is CASSQIAGTGWYEQYF. For the CDR3, the DNA is TGTGCCAGCAGTCAAATCGCCGGGACAGGGTGGTACGAGCAGTACTTC. The chain recombines TRBV7-9 with TRBJ2-7; 9 positions agree with TRBD1. CDR3 size: 16 residues. Germline-derived CDR1 and CDR2 are SEHNR and FQNEAQ (reference sequence). The J segment lost 4 bases and the V segment lost 6 bases, leaving 13 bases of the junction unmatched.

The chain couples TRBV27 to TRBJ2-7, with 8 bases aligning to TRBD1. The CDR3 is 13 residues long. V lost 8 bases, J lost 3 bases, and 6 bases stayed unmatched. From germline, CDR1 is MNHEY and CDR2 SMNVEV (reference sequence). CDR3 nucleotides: TGTGCCAGCTCAAGGACAGGGCACTACGAGCAGTACTTC. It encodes CASSRTGHYEQYF.

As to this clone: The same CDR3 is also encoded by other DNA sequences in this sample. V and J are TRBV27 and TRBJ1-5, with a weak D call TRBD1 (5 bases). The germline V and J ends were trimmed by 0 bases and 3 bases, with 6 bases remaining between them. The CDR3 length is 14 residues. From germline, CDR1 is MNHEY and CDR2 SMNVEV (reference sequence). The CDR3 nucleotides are TGTGCCAGCAGTTTATCGGGGGTCAATCAGCCCCAGCATTTT. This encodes CASSLSGVNQPQHF.

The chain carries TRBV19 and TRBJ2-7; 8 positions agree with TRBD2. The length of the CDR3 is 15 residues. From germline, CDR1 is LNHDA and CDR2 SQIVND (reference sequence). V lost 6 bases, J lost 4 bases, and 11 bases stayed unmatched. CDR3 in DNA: TGTGCCAGTAGCGTTTCGGGAGGGCCGGGGTACGAGCAGTACTTC. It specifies CASSVSGGPGYEQYF. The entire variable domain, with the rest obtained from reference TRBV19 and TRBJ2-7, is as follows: DGGITQSPKYLFRKEGQNVTLSCEQNLNHDAMYWYRQDPGQGLRLIYYSQIVNDFQKGDIAEGYSVSREKKESFPLTVTSAQKNPTAFYLCASSVSGGPGYEQYFGPGTRLTVT.

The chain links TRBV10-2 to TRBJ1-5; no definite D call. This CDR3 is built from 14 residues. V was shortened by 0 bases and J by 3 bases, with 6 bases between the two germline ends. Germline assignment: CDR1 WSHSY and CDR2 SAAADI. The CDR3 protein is CASSESGYNQPQHF. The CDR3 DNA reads TGCGCCAGCAGTGAGTCGGGGTACAATCAGCCCCAGCATTTT.

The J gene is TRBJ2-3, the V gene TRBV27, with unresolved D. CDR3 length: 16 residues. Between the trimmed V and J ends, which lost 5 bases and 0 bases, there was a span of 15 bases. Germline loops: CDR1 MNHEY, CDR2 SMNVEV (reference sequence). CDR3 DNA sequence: TGTGCCAGCAGTCCGCGCTGGGTGCCTAGCACAGATACGCAGTATTTT. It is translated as CASSPRWVPSTDTQYF.

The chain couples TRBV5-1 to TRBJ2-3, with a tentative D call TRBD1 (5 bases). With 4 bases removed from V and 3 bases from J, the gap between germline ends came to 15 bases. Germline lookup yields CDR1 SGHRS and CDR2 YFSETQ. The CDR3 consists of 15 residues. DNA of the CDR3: TGCGCCAGCAGCGGTCCCTCGGCAGGGACAGATACGCAGTATTTT. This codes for CASSGPSAGTDTQYF. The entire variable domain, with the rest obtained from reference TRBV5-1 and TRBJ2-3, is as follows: KAGVTQTPRYLIKTRGQQVTLSCSPISGHRSVSWYQQTPGQGLQFLFEYFSETQRNKGNFPGRFSGRQFSNSRSEMNVSTLELGDSALYLCASSGPSAGTDTQYFGPGTRLTVL.

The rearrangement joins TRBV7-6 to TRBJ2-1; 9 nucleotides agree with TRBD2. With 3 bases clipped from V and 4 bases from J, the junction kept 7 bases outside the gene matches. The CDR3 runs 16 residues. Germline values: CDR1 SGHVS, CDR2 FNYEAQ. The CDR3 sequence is CASSFSGTSLYNEQFF. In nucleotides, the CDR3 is TGTGCCAGCAGCTTTTCCGGGACTAGCTTGTACAATGAGCAGTTCTTC. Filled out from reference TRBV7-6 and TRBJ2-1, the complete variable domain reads GAGVSQSPRYKVTKRGQDVALRCDPISGHVSLYWYRQALGQGPEFLTYFNYEAQQDKSGLPNDRFSAERPEGSISTLTIQRTEQRDSAMYRCASSFSGTSLYNEQFFGPGTRLTVL.

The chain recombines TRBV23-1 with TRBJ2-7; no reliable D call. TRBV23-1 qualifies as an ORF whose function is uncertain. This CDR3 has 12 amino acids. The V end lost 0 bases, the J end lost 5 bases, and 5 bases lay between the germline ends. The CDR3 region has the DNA TGCGCCAGCAGTCAATCTCCCCACGAGCAGTACTTC. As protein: CASSQSPHEQYF.

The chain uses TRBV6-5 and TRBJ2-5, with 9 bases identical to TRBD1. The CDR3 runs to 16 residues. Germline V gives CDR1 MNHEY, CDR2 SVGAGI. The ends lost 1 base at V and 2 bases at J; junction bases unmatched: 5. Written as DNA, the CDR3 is TGTGCCAGCAGTTACTTCGGAGGACAGGGGCAAGAGACCCAGTACTTC. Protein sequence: CASSYFGGQGQETQYF.

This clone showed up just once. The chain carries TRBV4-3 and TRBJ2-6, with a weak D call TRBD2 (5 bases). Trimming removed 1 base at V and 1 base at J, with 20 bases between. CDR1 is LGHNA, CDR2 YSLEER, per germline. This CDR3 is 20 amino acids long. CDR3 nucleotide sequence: TGCGCCAGCAGCCAAGGACTAAGGATAAGGGCTCGGTCTGGGGCCAACGTCCTGACTTTC. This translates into CASSQGLRIRARSGANVLTF.